This paragraph reports one TCR beta chain. It lacks a known antigen. Per-nucleotide qualities are absent, and no much larger clonotype sits a single base away. The data derive from a study of shared clonotypes between healthy human individuals (dated by TCRdb to about 2020). Study-level background: A couple of women and a few men aged 18 to 49 years were included in the cohort. To estimate repertoire size and how much clonotype sharing occurs between individuals, the study deeply sequenced the blood TCR repertoires of five or six healthy adults. For each donor, CD4 naive and CD4 memory were each run on three plates, CD8 naive on two plates, and CD8 memory on one plate. Leukapheresis yielded between about 0.85 and 9 billion PBMCs per donor. Libraries were prepared and TCR repertoires were sequenced by different laboratories using diverse techniques, in order to increase sequencing depth and limit assay-specific biases.

General findings and caveats noted by the study authors: Sampling was restricted to blood, and TCR repertoires in tissue are likely to differ from TCR repertoires in blood. The small number of donors limited the genetic and exposure-history diversity represented. Rarefaction of sorted-subset datasets indicated incomplete sequencing despite the large sequencing depth. Naive subsets generally had larger estimated clonotype richness than memory subsets did. Pairwise subsampling led to the expectation that sequencing depth would affect the degree of clonotype sharing among donors. About 5% of naive CD4, approximately 3.7% of naive CD8, 2% to 2.5% of memory CD4, and about 0.4% of memory CD8 clonotypes were shared across four donors. Compared with non-shared clonotypes, clonotypes shared by all four sorted-subset donors had higher generation probabilities.

Taken from cysteine to phenylalanine, the CDR3 has 13 residues. Only the CDR3 part of the read is kept: 39 bases, read in frame from the first base. CDR1 and CDR2, per the germline V gene (reference sequence), are MNHEY and SMNVEV. V and J lose 4 bases and 10 bases, and a span of 14 bases separates them. For the CD8 naive samples, CD45RO-negative cells were positively selected for CCR7, yielding a CD45RA+CCR7+ population from which TemRA cells were excluded. The donors were healthy, HIV-negative adults who had no recently reported acute infections or vaccinations. Every donor was a Caucasian adult residing in Nashville, Tennessee, USA. Blood was obtained by leukapheresis, after which PBMCs were separated by Ficoll-Histopaque density gradient centrifugation and cryopreserved in liquid nitrogen vapor phase. Analytical flow cytometry was used to check the purity and quantity of every magnetically sorted T cell population. Genomic DNA was isolated from each sorted fraction and quantified by UV absorbance on a Nanodrop 2000c.

Using the deep immunoSEQ assay, TCR CDR3 regions were amplified from genomic DNA by multiplex PCR. Genomic DNA extracted from each cell subset was distributed evenly over all wells of several immunoSEQ 96-well plates, and each plate served as one replicate. For sorted subsets, 150 to 250 ng genomic DNA, equal to 25,000 to 35,000 T cell genomes, was loaded into each replicate PCR. The purified libraries were quantified using a Qubit 3.0 fluorometer, sized with a Bioanalyzer 2100, and then quantified again using the KAPA Library Quantification kit. Every immunoSEQ 96-well plate was sequenced on a dedicated single-read 150-cycle Illumina NextSeq 550 flow cell. On the authors' methods: The immunoSEQ output contained only junctional sequences without quality scores, so filtering could not match that applied to full-length reads. Sequences were annotated with PyIR, a Python wrapper for IgBLAST v1.9, and V/J genes and CDR3 were assigned using IMGT germline references. Reads were removed for weak V/J assignments (E-value above 1e-6), missing CDR3, stop codons, out-of-frame junctions, or ambiguous translated residues. V3J clonotypes were defined as sequences sharing an identical inferred V gene, J gene, and CDR3 amino acid sequence. The percentage overlap between two repertoires was calculated by dividing the number of shared unique clonotypes by the size of the smaller repertoire. Repertoire richness was assessed with RTK rarefaction, the Chao1 estimator, and Recon v2.1 estimates of unobserved clonotypes. Generation probabilities for all TCRbeta clonotypes obtained by the gDNA method from a few donors were computed using OLGA. Sourced from immuneACCESS, this table was stored by TCRdb with only in-frame sequences that have V and J called. A share of the clones is absent; for the studies checked, an unresolved V gene accounts for under half, and the remainder has no known explanation. D and trimming come from the DNA, and the V and J calls and clone size come from that table. In this sample the table shows about 2.1 million clones, more than 85% of which occur a single time. Jointly, the top ten make up around 1.7% of the sample.

Sequencing input: naive CD8+ T cells from PBMCs. In light of the paper, this sample's cell subset or site label describes: CD45RA+CCR7+. The receptor comes from a man aged 18 to 29 in good health. Some clones in this sample may be carry-over from other donors' samples. The chain employs TRBV27 and TRBJ2-1; the D gene is perhaps TRBD1 or TRBD2, each of them matching over 6 bases. The DNA reads TGTGCCAGCAGTTGGGTGGGGGGCCGAGAGCAGTTCTTC. This codes for CASSWVGGREQFF.